The source of this TCR beta chain is a study of early T cells in non-severe SARS-CoV-2 infection (dated by TCRdb to the early 2020s). Background for the entire study: Because TCR sequencing was done on bulk RNA from unsorted whole blood, the alpha and beta chains could not be paired.

Here is what the overall study found, with its caveats: VDJdb matching was skewed toward anti-spike CD8 responses, so virus-specific expansions were likely underestimated and private and CD4 specificities were missed.

This was a case-control study nested in a cohort of healthcare workers in London, UK, who had nasopharyngeal swab PCR tests and blood samples taken every week. Healthcare workers were recruited during the week of the UK lockdown, between 23 and 31 March 2020, and followed weekly for up to about 15 weeks. The V end loses 2 bases and the J end loses 3 bases, and a stretch of 11 bases separates them. Including the terminal cysteine and phenylalanine, the CDR3 comprises 14 residues. The entry retains the CDR3 DNA only, 42 bases that are in frame from base 1. As encoded in the germline V gene, CDR1 is SGHTA while CDR2 is FQGNSA. This clonotype showed up many times. Its antigen specificity is not known. It has no much larger one-base neighbor in the sample; base qualities were not kept. The library was obtained by 5' RACE. Sequencing was carried out with a NextSeq 500. In the TCR library protocol, unique molecular identifiers were attached to individual cDNA molecules to correct for PCR bias and sequencing error. Sequencing covered both TCR alpha and beta chains, and within each sample the abundances of alpha and beta sequences were tightly co-correlated. The study's processing was this. Decombinator V4 was used to perform V gene, J gene and CDR3 annotation of TCR sequences. TCRs were defined as expanded if a significant change between any two time points was detected under a Poisson model with p below 0.0001. Abundances of TCRs were expressed as counts per million after normalisation to the total number of TCRs sequenced in each sample. MAIT TCRs were defined by TRAV1-2 paired with TRAJ12, TRAJ20 or TRAJ33, and iNKT TCRs by TRAV10 paired with TRAJ18. VDJdb, accessed 1 November 2021, was searched for CMV, EBV and SARS-CoV-2 annotated TCRs, excluding TCRs annotated for multiple antigens. TCRdb trimmed public reads at Q25 via fastp, called clones via MiXCR and kept in-frame beta chains. Identical CDR3 proteins give one entry, which carries the most common genes and DNA. The V and J calls, along with clone size, are taken from TCRdb and not from the paper's own processing. For this sample the table gives roughly 54,000 distinct CDR3 sequences, of which roughly 8.2% were detected only once. The ten largest clonotypes hold 10% of the sample.

Source: whole blood, taken at baseline. The sequence was obtained from an adult who was a healthcare worker with PCR-confirmed SARS-CoV-2 infection or an uninfected control (not recorded which). The rearrangement combines TRBV7-2 with TRBJ2-7, with an unclear D gene assignment. In nucleotide form, the sequence is TGTGCCAGCAGCTTATGGGCAGAAAACTACGAGCAGTACTTC. It codes for CASSLWAENYEQYF.